This T cell receptor beta chain was captured by sequencing in a study of shared clonotypes between healthy human individuals. Study-wide points: Measured sharing among donors was expected to vary with sequencing depth.

The CDR3 covers 15 residues. V lost 3 bases, J lost 7 bases, and 16 bases lay in between. Some clones are missing from TCRdb's copy, which holds only in-frame ones; the method was immunoSEQ multiplex PCR. Seen here are a few million clones, approximately 93% observed once, and the top ten hold 0.39%. Comments on this clone: Its antigen is currently unknown.

Source material: naive CD4+ T cells from PBMCs. Indicated subset: CD45RA+ positively selected. The source is a man aged 18 to 29 in good health. Some clones in this sample may be carry-over from other donors' samples. The chain carries TRBV23-1 and TRBJ1-5; D ambiguous. Being an ORF, TRBV23-1 has a function that is uncertain. CDR3 nucleotides: TGCGCCAGCAGTCACCGGGAGACTTCCGGGCAGCCCCAGCATTTT. This translates into CASSHRETSGQPQHF.